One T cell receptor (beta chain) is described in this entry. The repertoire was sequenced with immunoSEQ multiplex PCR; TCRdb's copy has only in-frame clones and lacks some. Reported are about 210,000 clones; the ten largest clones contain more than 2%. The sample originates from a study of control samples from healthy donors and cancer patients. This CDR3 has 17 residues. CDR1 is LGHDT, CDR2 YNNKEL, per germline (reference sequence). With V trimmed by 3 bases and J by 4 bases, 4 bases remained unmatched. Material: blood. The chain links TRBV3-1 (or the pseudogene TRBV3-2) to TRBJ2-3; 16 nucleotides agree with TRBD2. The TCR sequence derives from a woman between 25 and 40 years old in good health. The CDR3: CASSQGTSGGAADTQYF. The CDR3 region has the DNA TGTGCCAGCAGCCAGGGGACTAGCGGGGGGGCCGCAGATACGCAGTATTTT.